The present TCR beta chain was sequenced within a study of T cells in localized non-small cell lung cancer. This clone was counted a few times. Its specificity is unknown. Generated by immunoSEQ multiplex PCR, the TCRdb table keeps only in-frame clones and is missing some. The table shows around 140,000 clones, with 70% to 90% occurring only once. Study conclusions and caveats: A single tumor region was sequenced, leaving heterogeneity possible. Longer overall survival accompanied higher blood T cell density. Uninvolved adjacent lung showed the highest T cell clonality, exceeding tumor. Adjacent lung was found to contain a median around 58 of the top 100 tumor clones.

Trimming took off 4 bases at V and 5 bases at J, with 12 bases between the two ends. The CDR3 runs to 13 residues. CDR1 is SGHRS, CDR2 YFSETQ, per germline. The chain links TRBV5-1 to TRBJ2-5, with D perhaps assigned TRBD1 or TRBD2 (5 bases each). Sequences were derived from peripheral blood, sampled before any cancer treatment. The sequence came from a female donor at least 60 years old with stage I lung adenocarcinoma. CDR3 sequence (DNA): TGCGCCAGCAGCAGAACAGAGGGGGAGACCCAGTACTTC. This gives the protein CASSRTEGETQYF.